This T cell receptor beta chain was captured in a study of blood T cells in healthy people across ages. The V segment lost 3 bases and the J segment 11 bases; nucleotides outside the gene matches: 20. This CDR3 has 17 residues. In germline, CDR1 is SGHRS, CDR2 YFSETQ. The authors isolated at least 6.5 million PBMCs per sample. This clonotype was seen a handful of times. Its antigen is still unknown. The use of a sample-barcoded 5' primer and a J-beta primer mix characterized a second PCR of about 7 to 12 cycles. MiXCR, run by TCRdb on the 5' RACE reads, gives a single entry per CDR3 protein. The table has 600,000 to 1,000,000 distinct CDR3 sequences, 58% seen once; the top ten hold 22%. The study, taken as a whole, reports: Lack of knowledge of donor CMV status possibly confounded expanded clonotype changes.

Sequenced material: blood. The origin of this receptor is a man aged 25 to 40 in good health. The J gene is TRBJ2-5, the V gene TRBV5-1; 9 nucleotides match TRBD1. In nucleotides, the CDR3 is TGCGCCAGCAGCTGGGGAGGGACAGGGCGTTCTCCTGATGAGCAGTACTTC. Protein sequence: CASSWGGTGRSPDEQYF.